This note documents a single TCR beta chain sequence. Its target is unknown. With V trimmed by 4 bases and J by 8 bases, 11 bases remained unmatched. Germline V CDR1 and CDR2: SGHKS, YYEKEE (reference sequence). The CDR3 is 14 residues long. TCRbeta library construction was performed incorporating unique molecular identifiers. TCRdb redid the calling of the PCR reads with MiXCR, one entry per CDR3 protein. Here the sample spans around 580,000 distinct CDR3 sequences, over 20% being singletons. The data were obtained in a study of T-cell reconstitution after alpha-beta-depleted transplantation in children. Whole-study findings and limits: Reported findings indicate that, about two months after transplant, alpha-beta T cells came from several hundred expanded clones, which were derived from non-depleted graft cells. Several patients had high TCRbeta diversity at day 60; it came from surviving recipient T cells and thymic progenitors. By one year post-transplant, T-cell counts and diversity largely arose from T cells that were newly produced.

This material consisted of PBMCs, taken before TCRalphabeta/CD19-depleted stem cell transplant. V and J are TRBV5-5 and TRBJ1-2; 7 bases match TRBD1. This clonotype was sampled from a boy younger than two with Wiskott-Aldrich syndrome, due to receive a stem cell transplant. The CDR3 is CASSGGDSPWGYTF. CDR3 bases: TGTGCCAGCAGCGGAGGGGACAGCCCCTGGGGCTACACCTTC.